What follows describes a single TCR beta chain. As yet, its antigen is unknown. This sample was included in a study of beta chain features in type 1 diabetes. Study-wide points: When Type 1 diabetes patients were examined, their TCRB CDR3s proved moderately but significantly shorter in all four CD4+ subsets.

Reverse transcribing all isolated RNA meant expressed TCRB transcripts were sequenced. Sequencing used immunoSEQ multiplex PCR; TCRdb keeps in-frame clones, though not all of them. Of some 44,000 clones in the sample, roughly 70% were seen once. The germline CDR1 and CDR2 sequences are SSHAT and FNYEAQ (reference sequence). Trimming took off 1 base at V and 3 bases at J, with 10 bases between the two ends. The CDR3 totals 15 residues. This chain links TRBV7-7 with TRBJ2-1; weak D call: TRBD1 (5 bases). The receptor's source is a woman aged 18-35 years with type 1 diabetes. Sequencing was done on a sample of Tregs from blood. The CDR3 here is CASSLEQGFYNEQFF. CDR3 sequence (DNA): TGTGCCAGCAGCTTAGAGCAGGGATTCTACAATGAGCAGTTCTTC.